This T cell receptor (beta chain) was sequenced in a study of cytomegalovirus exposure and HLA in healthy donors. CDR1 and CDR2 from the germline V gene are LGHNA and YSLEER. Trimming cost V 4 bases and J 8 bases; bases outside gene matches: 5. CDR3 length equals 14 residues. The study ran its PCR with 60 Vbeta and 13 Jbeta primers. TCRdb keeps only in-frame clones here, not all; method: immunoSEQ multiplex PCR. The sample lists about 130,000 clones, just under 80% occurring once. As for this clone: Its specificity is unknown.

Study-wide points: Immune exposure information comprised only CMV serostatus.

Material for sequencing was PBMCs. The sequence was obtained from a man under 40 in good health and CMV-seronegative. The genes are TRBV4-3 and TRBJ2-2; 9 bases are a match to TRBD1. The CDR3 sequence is CASSPGTGFGELFF. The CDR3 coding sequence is TGCGCCAGCAGCCCGGGGACAGGGTTTGGGGAGCTGTTTTTT.